The text below deals with one T cell receptor (beta chain). This entry is derived from a study of shared clonotypes between healthy human individuals. In the original analysis: In the immunoSEQ data, sequences were junction-only and lacked quality scores, so filtering differed. Clones were read by immunoSEQ multiplex PCR, and TCRdb kept only the in-frame ones, dropping some. Clonal size and the V and J genes are those of that table, whereas D and trimming came from the DNA. Of over 2,000,000 clones in the sample, 90% to 95% were seen once. V shed 3 bases and J shed 2 bases, with 10 bases lying between them. Germline V gene lookup returns CDR1 SEHNR and CDR2 FQNEAQ (reference sequence). This CDR3 spans 14 amino acids. Naive CD8 isolation took CD45RO-negative cells positively selected for CCR7 and excluded terminally differentiated effector memory CD45RA+ cells.

The sequencing input was naive CD8+ T cells from PBMCs. This TCR was sampled from a man between 18 and 35 years old in good health. Some clones in this sample may be carry-over from other donors' samples. This sequence joins TRBV7-9 and TRBJ1-2; possibly TRBD1 for D (6 bases). DNA for the CDR3: TGTGCCAGCAGCTTCGGACAGAGCAACTATGGCTACACCTTC. Protein product: CASSFGQSNYGYTF.